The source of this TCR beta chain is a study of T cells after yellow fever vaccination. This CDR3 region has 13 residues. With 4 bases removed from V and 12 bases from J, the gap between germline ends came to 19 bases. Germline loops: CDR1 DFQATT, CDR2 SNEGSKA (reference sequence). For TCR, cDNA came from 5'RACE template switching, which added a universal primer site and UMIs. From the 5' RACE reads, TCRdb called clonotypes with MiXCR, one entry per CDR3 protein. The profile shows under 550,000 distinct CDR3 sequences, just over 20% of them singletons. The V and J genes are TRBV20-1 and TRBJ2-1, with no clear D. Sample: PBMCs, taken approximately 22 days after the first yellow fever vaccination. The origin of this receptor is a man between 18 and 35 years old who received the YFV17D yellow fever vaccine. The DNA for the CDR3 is TGCAGTGCTACGTTTTCTCGGGCGGACGGGCAGTTCTTC. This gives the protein CSATFSRADGQFF.